The 29 T cell receptor beta chains below come from one sample, sequenced in a study of T cells in Graves' hyperthyroidism and ophthalmopathy. Amplified TCR beta CDR3 regions derived from RNA transcripts. TCR CDR3 regions were first amplified by RT-PCR with HTBI primers. From the multiplex PCR reads, TCRdb called clonotypes with MiXCR, one entry per CDR3 protein. The sample includes about 360,000 distinct CDR3 sequences, 15% to 18% of them seen just once. The sequencing input was blood. These TCRs come from a woman between 18 and 29 years old with Graves' hyperthyroidism that later progressed to Graves' ophthalmopathy.

This clonotype has a handful of counts. The chain combines TRBV10-2 with TRBJ2-5; D gene unclear. The germline CDR1 and CDR2 sequences are WSHSY and SAAADI. The CDR3 contains 16 residues. V lost 5 bases and J lost 5, with 21 bases in between. CDR3 region: CASSHAGADHPETQYF. DNA of the CDR3: TGCGCCAGCAGTCACGCAGGCGCGGATCACCCGGAGACCCAGTACTTC.

At least ten counts were recorded for this clonotype. In nucleotides, the CDR3 is TGCAGCGTTGTGGGGCAGGGGCTCTTCACTAGCACAGATACGCAGTATTTT. Translation: CSVVGQGLFTSTDTQYF. The chain has TRBV29-1 and TRBJ2-3; the D gene is possibly TRBD1 (6 bases). V was clipped by 4 bases and J by 0 bases, with 20 bases between them. The CDR3 extends over 17 amino acids. Germline assignment: CDR1 SQVTM and CDR2 ANQGSEA.

This clonotype was recorded many times. CDR3 loop: CASSVQGADTQYF. The CDR3 DNA sequence: TGTGCCAGCAGTGTACAGGGGGCAGATACGCAGTATTTT. The V gene is TRBV2, the J gene TRBJ2-3; TRBD1 agrees at 8 bases. The CDR3 contains 13 residues. The germline gives CDR1 SNHLY, CDR2 FYNNEI. V gave up 4 bases and J gave up 4 bases; unmatched junction bases: 1. Filled out from reference TRBV2 and TRBJ2-3, the complete variable domain reads EPEVTQTPSHQVTQMGQEVILRCVPISNHLYFYWYRQILGQKVEFLVSFYNNEISEKSEIFDDQFSVERPDGSNFTLKIRSTKLEDSAMYFCASSVQGADTQYFGPGTRLTVL.

This clonotype has ten or more counts. This chain uses TRBV2 with TRBJ2-5; no firm D call. This CDR3 region has 12 residues. Trimming cost V 7 bases and J 1 base, with 7 bases left between them. Per the germline V gene, CDR1 is SNHLY and CDR2 is FYNNEI. The CDR3 sequence is CASIESQETQYF. The DNA of the CDR3 is TGTGCCAGCATAGAGTCCCAAGAGACCCAGTACTTC.

This clonotype has a count of ten or more. In DNA, the CDR3 is TGTGCCTGGAGTGTACGGGGTGGCCAGGAGACCCAGTACTTC. This gives the protein CAWSVRGGQETQYF. The genes are TRBV30 and TRBJ2-5, with a weak D call TRBD2 (5 bases). Trimming took 0 bases from V and 5 from J, leaving 13 bases between them. The CDR3 extends over 14 amino acids. Germline CDR1 GTSNPN, CDR2 SVGIG (reference sequence).

This clonotype was counted at least ten times. The rearrangement uses TRBV28 and TRBJ1-1, with 7 bases that match TRBD1. The ends lost 5 bases at V and 4 bases at J; junction bases unmatched: 4. The CDR3 has 13 residues. The germline V gene has CDR1 MDHEN and CDR2 SYDVKM. Here the CDR3 reads CASSPTGTTEAFF. In nucleotides, the CDR3 is TGTGCCAGCAGTCCGACAGGGACCACTGAAGCTTTCTTT.

This clonotype has ten or more counts. The V call is TRBV7-2, the J call TRBJ2-7; 10 bases are shared with TRBD2. The ends lost 5 bases at V and 3 bases at J; junction bases unmatched: 7. The CDR3 runs to 15 residues. Germline CDR1 reads SGHTA; CDR2 reads FQGNSA. The CDR3 DNA reads TGTGCCAGCAGCCCCGGACTAGCGGCGGGCTACGAGCAGTACTTC. This translates into CASSPGLAAGYEQYF.

V and J are TRBV18 and TRBJ2-1; a weak D match, TRBD2 (5 bases). Looked up from germline, CDR1 is KGHSH and CDR2 is LQKENI. CDR3 size: 16 residues. V lost 1 base, J lost 8 bases, and 18 bases lay in between. This CDR3 reads CASSPQELVSTDEQFF. As DNA, the CDR3 is TGTGCCAGCTCACCACAGGAACTAGTGAGTACAGATGAGCAGTTCTTC.

There are many counts of this clonotype. The chain has TRBV20-1 and TRBJ2-1; D remains ambiguous. The germline V gene has CDR1 DFQATT and CDR2 SNEGSKA (reference sequence). Trimming cost V 6 bases and J 5 bases, with 11 bases left between them. The CDR3 has 12 amino acids. The CDR3 loop is CSAASIDNEQFF. In DNA form, the CDR3 reads TGCAGTGCCGCGTCAATCGACAATGAGCAGTTCTTC.

The chain links TRBV9 to TRBJ2-1, with D tentatively TRBD2 (5 bases). Germline CDR1 is SGDLS and CDR2 is YYNGEE. The germline V and J ends were trimmed by 4 bases and 9 bases, with 17 bases remaining between them. The CDR3 has 14 amino acids. The CDR3 spells CASSPNSGLGEQFF. CDR3 coding DNA: TGTGCCAGCAGCCCTAATTCGGGATTGGGTGAGCAGTTCTTC.

In this sample, this clonotype turned up many times. This chain links TRBV20-1 with TRBJ2-1; weak D call: TRBD2 (7 bases). The CDR3 sequence is 12 residues long. Looked up from germline, CDR1 is DFQATT and CDR2 is SNEGSKA (reference sequence). Trimming took off 6 bases at V and 9 bases at J, with 15 bases between the two ends. CDR3 residues: CSAGGRETEQFF. The CDR3 DNA sequence: TGCAGTGCCGGGGGGCGGGAGACTGAGCAGTTCTTC.

For this clonotype: A clone one base away is much larger, so this may be a read error. J is TRBJ2-3 and V is TRBV2; the D gene is possibly TRBD1 (6 bases). Germline V CDR1 and CDR2: SNHLY, FYNNEI. With 5 bases removed from V and 0 bases from J, the gap between germline ends came to 24 bases. CDR3 size: 19 residues. CDR3 region: CASSPKDRTDQTSTDTQYF. The CDR3 DNA reads TGTGCCAGCAGTCCCAAAGACAGGACAGATCAGACTAGCACAGATACGCAGTATTTT.

The table lists this clonotype with many counts. The V gene is TRBV20-1, the J gene TRBJ2-3; 9 nucleotides match TRBD2. Germline loops: CDR1 DFQATT, CDR2 SNEGSKA (reference sequence). After removal of 3 bases from V and 1 base from J, the junction contained 11 bases not matched to a gene. This CDR3 region has 17 residues. Written as DNA, the CDR3 is TGCAGTGCTAGTTCTGCGGGAGGGCCCATCGGCACAGATACGCAGTATTTT. It is translated as CSASSAGGPIGTDTQYF.

The chain has TRBV5-5 and TRBJ2-1; 13 bases map to TRBD2. V lost 4 bases to trimming and J lost 10 bases; unmatched junction nucleotides: 11. Germline values: CDR1 SGHKS, CDR2 YYEKEE (reference sequence). This CDR3 spans 16 amino acids. Here the CDR3 reads CASSPTGLAGVGEQFF. Written as DNA, the CDR3 is TGTGCCAGCAGCCCAACTGGACTAGCGGGAGTTGGGGAGCAGTTCTTC.

The table lists this clonotype with a few counts. The chain links TRBV2 to TRBJ1-5, with TRBD1 matching 7 bases. The CDR3 extends over 17 amino acids. V was pared by 3 bases and J by 2 bases, with 10 bases of the junction left unmatched. Germline V lookup: CDR1 SNHLY, CDR2 FYNNEI. In nucleotides, the CDR3 is TGTGCCAGCAGTGACTGGCTGGACAGGTCCGGCAATCAGCCCCAGCATTTT. It is translated as CASSDWLDRSGNQPQHF.

The rearrangement links TRBV24-1 to TRBJ2-3; D perhaps matches TRBD1 (6 bases). The germline V and J ends were trimmed by 1 base and 3 bases, with 22 bases remaining between them. Germline values: CDR1 KGHDR, CDR2 SFDVKD. The length of the CDR3 is 19 residues. The CDR3 protein is CATSDFRGARGAGTDTQYF. The CDR3 coding sequence is TGTGCCACCAGTGATTTTAGAGGCGCCAGGGGCGCAGGGACAGATACGCAGTATTTT.

This clonotype was observed a handful of times. V usage is TRBV9 and J usage is TRBJ2-7, with unresolved D. V was clipped by 3 bases and J by 7 bases, with 17 bases between them. CDR3 size: 14 residues. Germline CDR1 reads SGDLS; CDR2 reads YYNGEE. The DNA of the CDR3 is TGTGCCAGCAGCGGAGGTGGCCCTTCCACGGAGCAGTACTTC. Amino acids: CASSGGGPSTEQYF.

This clonotype was seen many times. The chain recombines TRBV27 with TRBJ1-5, with a tentative D call TRBD1 (5 bases). There are 13 residues in the CDR3. The V gene lost 2 bases and the J gene lost 7 bases, with 9 bases spanning the gap. CDR1 and CDR2 from the germline V gene are MNHEY and SMNVEV (reference sequence). The CDR3 region is CASSLRGDQPQHF. The CDR3 DNA reads as TGTGCCAGCAGTTTACGAGGGGACCAGCCCCAGCATTTT.

The V call is TRBV6-2 or TRBV6-3, the J call TRBJ2-7; TRBD1 or TRBD2 may be the D gene (5 bases each). Germline V gene sequence: CDR1 MNHEY, CDR2 SVGEGT. This CDR3 region has 13 residues. V lost 6 bases, J lost 2 bases, and 11 bases lay in between. CDR3: CASRRDATYEQYF. As DNA, the CDR3 is TGTGCCAGCAGGAGGGACGCCACCTACGAGCAGTACTTC.

The rearrangement links TRBV20-1 to TRBJ1-6; TRBD1 matches 8 bases. From germline, CDR1 is DFQATT and CDR2 SNEGSKA (reference sequence). Losses at the gene ends were 5 bases for V and 4 bases for J; bases not matched to a gene: 7. The CDR3 contains 15 residues. CDR3 region: CSALTGGIYNSPLHF. CDR3 nucleotide sequence: TGCAGTGCTCTCACAGGGGGGATATATAATTCACCCCTCCACTTT.

This clonotype was detected many times. This chain links TRBV5-1 with TRBJ2-1, with D perhaps given as TRBD1 or TRBD2 (5 bases each). Trimming took 0 bases from V and 10 from J, leaving 11 bases between them. This CDR3 contains 13 residues. CDR1 and CDR2 (germline): SGHRS, YFSETQ. CDR3 loop: CASSLDSGREQFF. The CDR3 DNA is TGCGCCAGCAGCTTGGATTCGGGGCGGGAGCAGTTCTTC.

The V gene is TRBV11-2, the J gene TRBJ2-3, with D uncertain. Trimming removed 6 bases from V and 1 base from J, with 17 bases in between. This CDR3 comprises 16 residues. Germline CDR1 SGHAT, CDR2 FQNNGV. CDR3: CASSPPRREGTDTQYF. DNA for the CDR3: TGTGCCAGCAGTCCACCGCGGCGAGAGGGCACAGATACGCAGTATTTT. Filled out from reference TRBV11-2 and TRBJ2-3, the complete variable domain reads EAGVAQSPRYKIIEKRQSVAFWCNPISGHATLYWYQQILGQGPKLLIQFQNNGVVDDSQLPKDRFSAERLKGVDSTLKIQPAKLEDSAVYLCASSPPRREGTDTQYFGPGTRLTVL.

There are many counts of this clonotype. The chain is built from TRBV7-2 and TRBJ2-1, with 10 bases that match TRBD2. Germline assignment: CDR1 SGHTA and CDR2 FQGNSA. The CDR3 is made up of 14 amino acids. V lost 5 bases, J lost 6 bases, and 4 bases stayed unmatched. The CDR3 loop reads CASSPSGSRNEQFF. The CDR3 DNA is TGTGCCAGCAGCCCTAGCGGGAGCCGCAATGAGCAGTTCTTC.

This clonotype appeared many times. V usage is TRBV18 and J usage is TRBJ2-7, with TRBD2 matching 9 bases. The trim removed 0 bases at V and 3 bases at J, leaving 9 bases unmatched. Germline V CDR1 and CDR2: KGHSH, LQKENI. This CDR3 has 17 amino acids. CDR3 nucleotide sequence: TGTGCCAGCTCACCACCCCTTGTAGCGGGGGTCGTCTACGAGCAGTACTTC. It is translated as CASSPPLVAGVVYEQYF. Full variable domain (missing parts from reference TRBV18 and TRBJ2-7): NAGVMQNPRHLVRRRGQEARLRCSPMKGHSHVYWYRQLPEEGLKFMVYLQKENIIDESGMPKERFSAEFPKEGPSILRIQQVVRGDSAAYFCASSPPLVAGVVYEQYFGPGTRLTVT.

The chain is built from TRBV20-1 and TRBJ2-3, with D possibly matching TRBD1 (5 bases). Germline V gene lookup returns CDR1 DFQATT and CDR2 SNEGSKA (reference sequence). The CDR3 loop spans 17 amino acids. Trimming stripped 3 bases from V and 0 bases from J, with 19 bases between. The chain's CDR3 is CSASGADRAFSTDTQYF. The CDR3, as DNA: TGCAGTGCTAGCGGCGCCGACAGAGCTTTTAGCACAGATACGCAGTATTTT.

There are a few counts of this clonotype. The CDR3 region is CASSPAGTGSPGGQETQYF. CDR3 bases: TGCGCCAGCAGCCCCGCTGGGACAGGGTCCCCGGGAGGGCAGGAGACCCAGTACTTC. This rearrangement joins TRBV4-1 to TRBJ2-5; a weak D match, TRBD1 (9 bases). The germline V gene has CDR1 MGHRA and CDR2 YSYEKL. V shed 4 bases and J shed 5 bases, with 29 bases lying between them. This CDR3 has 19 amino acids.

This clonotype came up a few times. This chain uses TRBV5-8 with TRBJ1-1; D is unclear. Germline loops: CDR1 SGHTS, CDR2 YDEGEE. The CDR3 contains 15 residues. Trimming removed 0 bases from V and 0 bases from J, with 9 bases in between. CDR3 DNA sequence: TGTGCCAGCAGCTTGGGAGTTCAGATGAACACTGAAGCTTTCTTT. Its protein is CASSLGVQMNTEAFF.

This clonotype was recorded many times. The chain uses TRBV11-2 and TRBJ2-3; TRBD2 is a possible D gene (5 bases). This CDR3 is built from 16 residues. Germline values: CDR1 SGHAT, CDR2 FQNNGV. The V and J ends lost 0 bases and 4 bases respectively, with 14 bases between them. CDR3 nucleotides: TGTGCCAGCAGCTTAGATCGCGGGCATACAGCAGATACGCAGTATTTT. It specifies CASSLDRGHTADTQYF.

The chain employs TRBV19 and TRBJ2-2, with D perhaps TRBD1 (6 bases). The CDR3 is 15 residues long. V lost 10 bases and J 2 bases, leaving 17 bases between the germline ends. Germline lookup yields CDR1 LNHDA and CDR2 SQIVND (reference sequence). The CDR3 loop reads CAIRTGTANTGELFF. The DNA for the CDR3 is TGTGCCATTCGAACAGGGACCGCTAACACCGGGGAGCTGTTTTTT.